These 24 T cell receptor beta chains were sequenced from one sample in a study of T cell responses to AZD1222 COVID-19 vaccine (dated by TCRdb to about 2021). The library came from the immunoSEQ multiplex PCR assay. Held by TCRdb, this immuneACCESS table contains in-frame sequences only and omits some clones. Under half of the omission traces to an unresolved V gene where checked; the cause of the rest is unknown. In this sample the table shows fewer than 130,000 clones, approximately 94% of which occur a single time. The biggest ten clones account for 2.9% of the sample. The time point label for this specimen denotes: about 28 days (+/-7) after the second vaccine dose. Sequenced material: peripheral blood, taken 28 days after the second AZD1222 dose. Every receptor here comes from an adult who received the AZD1222 COVID-19 vaccine.

The V gene is TRBV5-4, the J gene TRBJ1-1; no clear D. V lost 5 bases and J lost 5, with 13 bases in between. Germline CDR1 SGHNT, CDR2 YYREEE (reference sequence). CDR3 length: 13 amino acids. DNA for the CDR3: TGTGCCAGCAGTTTTGACCGAGGGACTGAAGCTTTCTTT. Its protein product is CASSFDRGTEAFF.

The chain combines TRBV14 with TRBJ1-1, with D maybe TRBD1 (5 bases). Germline CDR1 SGHDN, CDR2 FVKESK. The CDR3 has 15 residues. The V end lost 8 bases, the J end lost 0 bases, and 16 bases lay between the germline ends. The chain's CDR3 is CASSKGELMNTEAFF. DNA for the CDR3: TGTGCCAGCTCTAAAGGGGAACTTATGAACACTGAAGCTTTCTTT. Together with reference TRBV14 and TRBJ1-1, the CDR3 gives the full variable domain: EAGVTQFPSHSVIEKGQTVTLRCDPISGHDNLYWYRRVMGKEIKFLLHFVKESKQDESGMPNNRFLAERTGGTYSTLKVQPAELEDSGVYFCASSKGELMNTEAFFGQGTRLTVV.

The CDR3 nucleotides are TGTGCCAGCAGCCCATTTAGCGGGAAGAAGATTAATGAGCAGTTCTTC. Translation gives CASSPFSGKKINEQFF. This chain connects TRBV7-9 to TRBJ2-1; 8 nucleotides line up with TRBD2. Germline values: CDR1 SEHNR, CDR2 FQNEAQ (reference sequence). J gave up 7 bases and V 5 bases, and 13 bases lay outside the gene matches. The CDR3 covers 16 residues.

The rearrangement joins TRBV5-1 to TRBJ1-5, with 7 positions matching TRBD1. Germline lookup yields CDR1 SGHRS and CDR2 YFSETQ. This CDR3 comprises 15 residues. Trimming cost V 1 base and J 6 bases; bases outside gene matches: 7. The CDR3 coding sequence is TGCGCCAGCAGCTTGATAGGGGGCTCATCTCAGCCCCAGCATTTT. It specifies CASSLIGGSSQPQHF. Combining the CDR3 with reference TRBV5-1 and TRBJ1-5 gives the whole variable domain KAGVTQTPRYLIKTRGQQVTLSCSPISGHRSVSWYQQTPGQGLQFLFEYFSETQRNKGNFPGRFSGRQFSNSRSEMNVSTLELGDSALYLCASSLIGGSSQPQHFGDGTRLSIL.

This chain joins TRBV6-6 and TRBJ1-3; D is unresolved. Germline CDR1 reads MNHNY; CDR2 reads SVGAGI (reference sequence). V was cut by 2 bases and J by 0 bases, with 5 bases left in between. The CDR3 runs to 14 residues. The CDR3 DNA reads TGTGCCAGCAGTTACGGAGACTCTGGAAACACCATATATTTT. This gives the protein CASSYGDSGNTIYF.

The chain combines TRBV18 with TRBJ2-7; no clear D. CDR1 and CDR2 from the germline V gene are KGHSH and LQKENI. The V end lost 3 bases, the J end lost 0 bases, and 9 bases lay between the germline ends. This CDR3 has 14 amino acids. This chain's CDR3 is CASSPEVGSYEQYF. The CDR3 DNA reads TGTGCCAGCTCACCGGAAGTAGGCTCCTACGAGCAGTACTTC.

This clone was counted a few times. The rearrangement links TRBV5-4 to TRBJ1-4; tentative D call: TRBD1 (6 bases). V lost 4 bases, J lost 5 bases, and 15 bases lay in between. The V gene's germline CDR1 is SGHNT and CDR2 YYREEE (reference sequence). The CDR3 runs 15 residues. The CDR3 DNA follows: TGTGCCAGCAGCGGAAACAGGGCCCTGAATGAAAAACTGTTTTTT. This translates into CASSGNRALNEKLFF. Drawing the rest from reference TRBV5-4 and TRBJ1-4, the complete variable domain is ETGVTQSPTHLIKTRGQQVTLRCSSQSGHNTVSWYQQALGQGPQFIFQYYREEENGRGNFPPRFSGLQFPNYSSELNVNALELDDSALYLCASSGNRALNEKLFFGSGTQLSVL.

J is TRBJ2-3 and V is TRBV19; no clear D gene. The CDR3 covers 14 residues. Germline V lookup: CDR1 LNHDA, CDR2 SQIVND (reference sequence). With 1 base removed from V and 0 bases from J, the gap between germline ends came to 5 bases. CDR3: CASSIAPSTDTQYF. The CDR3 nucleotides read TGTGCCAGTAGTATAGCCCCTAGCACAGATACGCAGTATTTT. Together with reference TRBV19 and TRBJ2-3, the CDR3 gives the full variable domain: DGGITQSPKYLFRKEGQNVTLSCEQNLNHDAMYWYRQDPGQGLRLIYYSQIVNDFQKGDIAEGYSVSREKKESFPLTVTSAQKNPTAFYLCASSIAPSTDTQYFGPGTRLTVL.

V usage is TRBV10-2 and J usage is TRBJ1-1; no reliable D call. The germline V gene has CDR1 WSHSY and CDR2 SAAADI. V was pared by 7 bases and J by 2 bases, with 8 bases between. This CDR3 has 12 amino acids. The CDR3 nucleotides read TGCGCCAGCACGCACGTAAACACTGAAGCTTTCTTT. Protein product: CASTHVNTEAFF.

The chain employs TRBV6-5 and TRBJ2-1; 13 bases are shared with TRBD2. CDR1 MNHEY and CDR2 SVGAGI come from the germline V gene. CDR3 length equals 15 residues. The J segment lost 7 bases and the V segment lost 5 bases, leaving 5 bases of the junction unmatched. CDR3 amino acids: CASSRTSGSWNEQFF. CDR3 DNA sequence: TGTGCCAGCAGTCGGACTAGCGGGAGTTGGAATGAGCAGTTCTTC.

The chain has TRBV30 and TRBJ2-7; 7 nucleotides agree with TRBD2. Looked up from germline, CDR1 is GTSNPN and CDR2 is SVGIG (reference sequence). The length of the CDR3 is 14 residues. The J segment lost 4 bases and the V segment lost 0 bases, leaving 6 bases of the junction unmatched. Written as DNA, the CDR3 is TGTGCCTGGAGTGTTGGGGAGGGGTGGTACGAGCAGTACTTC. This gives the protein CAWSVGEGWYEQYF.

The chain combines TRBV7-9 with TRBJ2-4; 7 nucleotides align to TRBD1. Trimming took 5 bases from V and 3 from J; bases not matched to a gene: 13. Germline loops: CDR1 SEHNR, CDR2 FQNEAQ (reference sequence). The CDR3 runs 17 residues. The CDR3 sequence: CASSPGDSRTDKNIQYF. DNA of the CDR3: TGTGCCAGCAGCCCAGGGGACAGCAGGACCGACAAAAACATTCAGTACTTC.

V usage is TRBV7-9 and J usage is TRBJ2-1, with D perhaps matching TRBD1 or TRBD2 (5 bases each). V lost 5 bases, J lost 12 bases, and 17 bases lay in between. The germline gives CDR1 SEHNR, CDR2 FQNEAQ (reference sequence). This CDR3 comprises 13 residues. For the CDR3, the DNA is TGTGCCAGCAGCCCAGGGACGGCACTGCGGCAGTTCTTC. Its protein product is CASSPGTALRQFF.

In the case of this clone: Other DNA sequences from this sample encode an identical CDR3 as well. This chain's CDR3 is CASSQDGGNTEAFF. Here the CDR3 DNA reads TGTGCCAGCAGCCAAGACGGGGGGAACACTGAAGCTTTCTTT. This sequence joins TRBV3-1 (or the pseudogene TRBV3-2) and TRBJ1-1; maybe TRBD1 (5 bases). V was clipped by 0 bases and J by 1 base, with 6 bases between them. CDR3 length: 14 amino acids. Germline values: CDR1 LGHDT, CDR2 YNNKEL (reference sequence).

As regards this clone: The sample has other DNA sequences that encode this CDR3 too. The rearrangement uses TRBV6-5 and TRBJ1-5, with D perhaps TRBD1 (5 bases). The CDR3 consists of 14 residues. V shed 2 bases and J shed 7 bases, with 12 bases lying between them. CDR1 is MNHEY, CDR2 SVGAGI, per germline. The CDR3 sequence: CASSYSGGGQPQHF. CDR3 sequence (DNA): TGTGCCAGCAGTTACAGCGGGGGAGGACAGCCCCAGCATTTT.

The chain has TRBV27 and TRBJ1-1, with a weak D call TRBD1 (5 bases). Trimming took off 4 bases at V and 4 bases at J, with 16 bases between the two ends. The CDR3 loop spans 15 amino acids. CDR1 is MNHEY, CDR2 SMNVEV, per germline (reference sequence). The CDR3 nucleotides read TGTGCCAGCAGTTCGATGAATCAGGGTGGCACTGAAGCTTTCTTT. Amino acids: CASSSMNQGGTEAFF.

V and J are TRBV5-1 and TRBJ2-3, with 8 bases lining up with TRBD1. V trimming: 0 bases; J trimming: 5 bases; junction bases outside the gene matches: 5. The CDR3 covers 15 residues. In germline, CDR1 is SGHRS, CDR2 YFSETQ. The CDR3, as DNA: TGCGCCAGCAGCTTGGTCCAGGGGGCGGAAGATACGCAGTATTTT. It translates to CASSLVQGAEDTQYF.

This chain uses TRBV9 with TRBJ2-7; D call uncertain. Germline V gives CDR1 SGDLS, CDR2 YYNGEE. CDR3 length equals 13 residues. V was clipped by 4 bases and J by 2 bases, with 10 bases between them. The CDR3 bases are TGTGCCAGCAGCCCCGACCTGGCCTACGAGCAGTACTTC. It encodes CASSPDLAYEQYF.

CDR3 nucleotide sequence: TGCAGTGCCTCGATTTCGGTTGAGCAGTTCTTC. Protein sequence: CSASISVEQFF. V is TRBV20-1 and J is TRBJ2-1; D is unclear. The V and J ends lost 6 bases and 9 bases respectively, with 12 bases between them. There are 11 residues in the CDR3. CDR1 and CDR2 from the germline V gene are DFQATT and SNEGSKA (reference sequence).

The chain couples TRBV11-2 to TRBJ2-1; 8 bases are a match to TRBD2. J lost 6 bases, V lost 4 bases, and 8 bases had no gene match. Germline V CDR1 and CDR2: SGHAT, FQNNGV. This CDR3 is 15 amino acids long. In nucleotides, the CDR3 is TGTGCCAGCAGCTCAACCTTAGCGGGGTCCAATGAGCAGTTCTTC. It yields the protein CASSSTLAGSNEQFF.

The chain couples TRBV5-4 to TRBJ2-2; D is uncertain. Germline CDR1 SGHNT, CDR2 YYREEE (reference sequence). CDR3 length: 13 residues. V lost 0 bases and J 8 bases, leaving 8 bases between the germline ends. Here the CDR3 DNA reads TGTGCCAGCAGCTTGGTAGGCGGAGGGGAGCTGTTTTTT. Translated: CASSLVGGGELFF.

The gene calls are TRBV11-3 and TRBJ2-1; no firm D call. The CDR3 has 14 amino acids. Deletions cut 4 bases from V and 3 bases from J, with 10 bases between. The germline V gene has CDR1 SGHNT and CDR2 YENEEA. CDR3 protein: CASSYSVGYNEQFF. CDR3 bases: TGTGCCAGCAGCTATAGTGTTGGCTACAATGAGCAGTTCTTC.

The chain is built from TRBV7-9 and TRBJ1-6, with D tentatively TRBD1 (5 bases). The germline V and J ends were trimmed by 5 bases and 2 bases, with 13 bases remaining between them. The CDR3 runs 16 residues. CDR1 is SEHNR and CDR2 is FQNEAQ in the germline V gene (reference sequence). This CDR3 is CASSPPGSTYNSPLHF. For the CDR3, the DNA is TGTGCCAGCAGCCCCCCAGGGAGCACCTATAATTCACCCCTCCACTTT. The complete variable domain, with remaining parts taken from reference TRBV7-9 and TRBJ1-6, reads DTGVSQNPRHKITKRGQNVTFRCDPISEHNRLYWYRQTLGQGPEFLTYFQNEAQLEKSRLLSDRFSAERPKGSFSTLEIQRTEQGDSAMYLCASSPPGSTYNSPLHFGNGTRLTVT.

The chain employs TRBV12-3 or TRBV12-4 and TRBJ1-1; no clear D gene. This CDR3 is 11 amino acids long. Trimming took off 2 bases at V and 4 bases at J, with 2 bases between the two ends. The CDR3 loop reads CASSLITEAFF. CDR3 in DNA: TGTGCCAGCAGTTTAATCACTGAAGCTTTCTTT.